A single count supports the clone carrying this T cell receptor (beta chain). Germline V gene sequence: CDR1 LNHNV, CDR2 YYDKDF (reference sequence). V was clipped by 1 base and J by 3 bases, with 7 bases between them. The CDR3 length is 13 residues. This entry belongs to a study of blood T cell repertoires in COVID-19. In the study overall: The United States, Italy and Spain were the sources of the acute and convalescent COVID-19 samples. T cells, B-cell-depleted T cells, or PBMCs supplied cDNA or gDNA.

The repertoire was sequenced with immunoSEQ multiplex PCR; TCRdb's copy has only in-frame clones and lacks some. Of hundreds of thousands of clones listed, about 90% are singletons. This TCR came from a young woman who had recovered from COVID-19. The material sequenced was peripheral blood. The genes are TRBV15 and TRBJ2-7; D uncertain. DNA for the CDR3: TGTGCCACCAGCAGAGCCCGAGGCTACGAGCAGTACGTC. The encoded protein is CATSRARGYEQYV.